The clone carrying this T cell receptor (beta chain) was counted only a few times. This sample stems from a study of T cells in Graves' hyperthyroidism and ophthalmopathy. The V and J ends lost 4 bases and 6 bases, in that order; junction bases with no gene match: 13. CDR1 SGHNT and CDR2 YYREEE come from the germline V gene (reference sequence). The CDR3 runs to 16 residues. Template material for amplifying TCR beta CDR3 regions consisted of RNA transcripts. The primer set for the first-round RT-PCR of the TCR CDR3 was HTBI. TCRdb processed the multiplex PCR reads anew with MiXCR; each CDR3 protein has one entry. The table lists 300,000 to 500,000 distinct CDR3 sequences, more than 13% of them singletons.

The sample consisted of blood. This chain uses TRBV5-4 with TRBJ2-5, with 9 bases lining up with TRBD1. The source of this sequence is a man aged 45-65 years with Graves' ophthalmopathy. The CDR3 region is CASSSGTSDRGQTQYF. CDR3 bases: TGTGCCAGCAGCAGCGGTACCTCGGACAGGGGCCAGACCCAGTACTTC.